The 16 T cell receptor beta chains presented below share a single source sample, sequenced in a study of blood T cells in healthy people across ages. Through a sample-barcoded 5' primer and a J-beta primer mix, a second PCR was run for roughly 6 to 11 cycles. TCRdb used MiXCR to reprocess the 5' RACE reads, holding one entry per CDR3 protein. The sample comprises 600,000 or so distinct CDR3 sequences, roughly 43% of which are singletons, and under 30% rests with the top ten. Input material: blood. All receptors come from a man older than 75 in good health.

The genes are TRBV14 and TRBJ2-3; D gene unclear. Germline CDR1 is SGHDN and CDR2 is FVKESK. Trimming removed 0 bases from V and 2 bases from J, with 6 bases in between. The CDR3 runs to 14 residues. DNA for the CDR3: TGTGCCAGCAGCCAAGATTACAACACAGATACGCAGTATTTT. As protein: CASSQDYNTDTQYF.

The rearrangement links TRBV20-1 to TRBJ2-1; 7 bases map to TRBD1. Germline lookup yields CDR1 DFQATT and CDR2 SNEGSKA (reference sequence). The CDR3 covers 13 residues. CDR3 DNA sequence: TGCAGCGGGGCCGGGACAGCTAACAATGAGCAGTTCTTC. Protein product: CSGAGTANNEQFF.

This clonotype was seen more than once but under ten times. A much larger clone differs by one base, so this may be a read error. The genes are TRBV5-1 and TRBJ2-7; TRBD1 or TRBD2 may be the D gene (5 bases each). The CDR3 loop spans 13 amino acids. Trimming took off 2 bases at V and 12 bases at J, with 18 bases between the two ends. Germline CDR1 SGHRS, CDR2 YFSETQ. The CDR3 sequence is CASSFRDLPDPYF. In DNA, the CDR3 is TGCGCCAGCAGCTTTAGGGACCTCCCGGACCCGTACTTC. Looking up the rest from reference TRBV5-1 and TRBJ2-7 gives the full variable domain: KAGVTQTPRYLIKTRGQQVTLSCSPISGHRSVSWYQQTPGQGLQFLFEYFSETQRNKGNFPGRFSGRQFSNSRSEMNVSTLELGDSALYLCASSFRDLPDPYFGPGTRLTVT.

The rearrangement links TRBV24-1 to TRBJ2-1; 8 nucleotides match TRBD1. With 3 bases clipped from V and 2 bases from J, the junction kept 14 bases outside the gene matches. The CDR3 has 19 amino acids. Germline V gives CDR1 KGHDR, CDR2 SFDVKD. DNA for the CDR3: TGTGCCACCAGTGATCCCGGGACAGGCCATCGAAAGCCCTACAATGAGCAGTTCTTC. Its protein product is CATSDPGTGHRKPYNEQFF.

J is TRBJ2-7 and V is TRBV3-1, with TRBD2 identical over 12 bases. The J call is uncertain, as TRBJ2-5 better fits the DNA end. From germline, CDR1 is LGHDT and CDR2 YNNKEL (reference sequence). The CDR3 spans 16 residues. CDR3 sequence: CASSQGSSGGAQTQYF. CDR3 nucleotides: TGTGCCAGCAGCCAAGGGTCTAGCGGGGGGGCGCAGACCCAGTACTTC.

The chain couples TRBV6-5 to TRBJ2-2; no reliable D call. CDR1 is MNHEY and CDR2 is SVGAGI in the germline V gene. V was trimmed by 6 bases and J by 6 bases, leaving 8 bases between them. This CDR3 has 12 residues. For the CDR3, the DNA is TGTGCCAGCAGCCGAACCCCCGGGGAGCTGTTTTTT. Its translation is CASSRTPGELFF.

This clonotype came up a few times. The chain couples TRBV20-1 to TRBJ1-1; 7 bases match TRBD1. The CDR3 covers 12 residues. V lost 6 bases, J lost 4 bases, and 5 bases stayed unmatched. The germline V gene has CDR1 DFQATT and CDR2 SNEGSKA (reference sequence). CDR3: CSALQGSTEAFF. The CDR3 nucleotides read TGCAGTGCCCTACAGGGGAGCACTGAAGCTTTCTTT.

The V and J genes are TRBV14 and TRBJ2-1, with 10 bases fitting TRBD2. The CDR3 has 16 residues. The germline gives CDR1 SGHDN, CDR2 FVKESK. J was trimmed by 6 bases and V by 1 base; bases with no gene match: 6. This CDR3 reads CASSQGAAGGPNEQFF. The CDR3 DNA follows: TGTGCCAGCAGCCAAGGAGCAGCGGGAGGGCCCAATGAGCAGTTCTTC. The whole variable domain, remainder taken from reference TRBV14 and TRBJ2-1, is EAGVTQFPSHSVIEKGQTVTLRCDPISGHDNLYWYRRVMGKEIKFLLHFVKESKQDESGMPNNRFLAERTGGTYSTLKVQPAELEDSGVYFCASSQGAAGGPNEQFFGPGTRLTVL.

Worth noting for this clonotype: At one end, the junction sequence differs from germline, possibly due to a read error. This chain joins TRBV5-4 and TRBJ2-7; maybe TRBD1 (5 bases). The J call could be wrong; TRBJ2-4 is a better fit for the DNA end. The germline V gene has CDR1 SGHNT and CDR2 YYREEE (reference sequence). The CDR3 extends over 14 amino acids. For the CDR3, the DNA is TGTGCCAGCAGCCCTACAGGAGCCAAAAGCATTCAGTACTTC. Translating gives CASSPTGAKSIQYF.

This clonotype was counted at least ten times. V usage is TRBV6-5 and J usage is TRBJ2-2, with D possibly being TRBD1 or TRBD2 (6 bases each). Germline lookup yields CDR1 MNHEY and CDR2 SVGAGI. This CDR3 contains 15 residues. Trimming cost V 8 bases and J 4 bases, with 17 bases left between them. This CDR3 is CASGITGAGTGELFF. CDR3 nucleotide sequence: TGTGCCAGCGGAATCACGGGGGCGGGCACCGGGGAGCTGTTTTTT.

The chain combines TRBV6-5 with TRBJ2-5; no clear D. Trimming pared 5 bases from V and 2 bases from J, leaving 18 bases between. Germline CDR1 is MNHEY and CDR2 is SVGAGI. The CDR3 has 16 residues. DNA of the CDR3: TGTGCCAGCAGTACACCACCTAGGGTTGGGCAAGAGACCCAGTACTTC. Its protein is CASSTPPRVGQETQYF.

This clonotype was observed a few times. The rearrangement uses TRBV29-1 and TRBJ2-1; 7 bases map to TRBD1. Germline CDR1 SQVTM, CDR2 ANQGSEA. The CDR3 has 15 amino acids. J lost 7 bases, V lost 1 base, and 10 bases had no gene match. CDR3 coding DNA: TGCAGCGTTGAAGGGGTCCCCAGGGGGTATAATGAGCAGTTCTTC. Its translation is CSVEGVPRGYNEQFF.

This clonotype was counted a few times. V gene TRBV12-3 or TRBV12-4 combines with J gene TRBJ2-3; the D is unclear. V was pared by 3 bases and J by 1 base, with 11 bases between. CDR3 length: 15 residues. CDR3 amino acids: CASSFLSPGTDTQYF. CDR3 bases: TGTGCCAGCAGTTTCCTTTCCCCCGGCACAGATACGCAGTATTTT.

CDR3 DNA: TGTGCCAGCAACTCCCTAGCGGGGGGGACCTTTGAGCAGTTCTTC. Protein sequence: CASNSLAGGTFEQFF. The V call is TRBV11-2, the J call TRBJ2-1, with 12 bases that match TRBD2. CDR1 is SGHAT and CDR2 is FQNNGV in the germline V gene. Trimming cost V 7 bases and J 9 bases; bases outside gene matches: 10. CDR3 length: 15 residues.

In DNA form, the CDR3 reads TGCAGTGCTAGGGGACAGGAAAGCTCCTACGAGCAGTACTTC. This codes for CSARGQESSYEQYF. J is TRBJ2-7 and V is TRBV20-1; 8 positions match TRBD1. CDR1 is DFQATT and CDR2 is SNEGSKA in the germline V gene (reference sequence). Trimming removed 3 bases from V and 0 bases from J; junction bases left unmatched: 4. The CDR3 extends over 14 amino acids.

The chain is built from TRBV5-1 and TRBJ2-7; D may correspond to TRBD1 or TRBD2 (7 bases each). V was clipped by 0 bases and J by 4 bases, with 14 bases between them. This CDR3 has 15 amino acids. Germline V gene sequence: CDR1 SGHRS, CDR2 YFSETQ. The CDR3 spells CASSLEGRGGYEQYF. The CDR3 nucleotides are TGCGCCAGCAGCTTGGAGGGCAGGGGGGGTTACGAGCAGTACTTC.